This paragraph reports one T cell receptor (beta chain). The protocol was immunoSEQ multiplex PCR, while the TCRdb copy is restricted to in-frame clones and leaves out a portion. Altogether over 150,000 clones are present, more than 80% being singletons, with the ten largest covering roughly 0.51%. The source of the sample is a study of blood T cell repertoires in COVID-19. Looking at the study overall: Sites across the United States, Italy and Spain contributed samples from acute and convalescent COVID-19.

The V segment lost 2 bases and the J segment 2 bases; nucleotides outside the gene matches: 4. In germline, CDR1 is SGDLS, CDR2 YYNGEE. The CDR3 runs to 14 residues. Sequencing was done on a sample of peripheral blood. The V and J genes are TRBV9 and TRBJ2-7; 7 nucleotides align to TRBD2. This sequence was found in a man aged 50-60 years with acute or convalescent COVID-19. Written as DNA, the CDR3 is TGTGCCAGCAGCGTCGGACTAGGAGCCTACGAGCAGTACTTC. Its protein product is CASSVGLGAYEQYF.